This entry lists 23 T cell receptor beta chains sequenced from one sample in a study of Graves' ophthalmopathy and Graves' hyperthyroidism. RNA transcripts were the source from which TCR beta CDR3 regions were amplified. First-round RT-PCR with HTBI primers preceded a second-round multiplex PCR. TCRdb re-derived calls from the multiplex PCR reads in MiXCR, one entry per CDR3 protein. The repertoire has 220,000 or so distinct CDR3 sequences, under 25% of them found once; the top ten carry around 40%. Sequenced input: peripheral blood. The source of these receptors is a woman between 45 and 65 years old with Graves' ophthalmopathy.

This clonotype was seen many times. This chain links TRBV7-2 with TRBJ1-1; the D gene is possibly TRBD1 (5 bases). The CDR3 runs to 15 residues. Germline assignment: CDR1 SGHTA and CDR2 FQGNSA. V shed 5 bases and J shed 1 base, with 14 bases lying between them. CDR3 amino acids: CASSLLTGTNTEAFF. The CDR3 coding sequence is TGTGCCAGCAGCCTACTAACAGGAACGAACACTGAAGCTTTCTTT.

This clonotype has ten or more counts. The gene calls are TRBV5-5 and TRBJ2-6; no definite D call. V lost 0 bases and J lost 0, with 4 bases in between. CDR1 is SGHKS, CDR2 YYEKEE, per germline (reference sequence). The length of the CDR3 is 15 residues. This chain's CDR3 is CASSLEYSGANVLTF. CDR3 DNA sequence: TGTGCCAGCAGCTTGGAGTACTCTGGGGCCAACGTCCTGACTTTC.

The chain carries TRBV6-1 and TRBJ1-5; 9 nucleotides align to TRBD1. Germline trimming cut 7 bases from V and 5 bases from J; bases unmatched to any gene: 6. CDR1 and CDR2 (germline): MNHNS, SASEGT. The CDR3 is made up of 14 amino acids. DNA for the CDR3: TGTGCCAGCACCTCCGGGACAGGGCATCAGCCCCAGCATTTT. Translation: CASTSGTGHQPQHF.

This clonotype was seen a handful of times. The V and J genes are TRBV19 and TRBJ2-7; 7 nucleotides agree with TRBD2. V dropped 3 bases and J dropped 2; count of bases not matched to a gene: 7. Germline V lookup: CDR1 LNHDA, CDR2 SQIVND (reference sequence). The CDR3 covers 15 residues. The CDR3 protein is CASSIGSSGTYEQYF. For the CDR3, the DNA is TGTGCCAGTAGTATTGGGTCTAGCGGCACCTACGAGCAGTACTTC.

This clonotype turned up a few times. V gene TRBV2 combines with J gene TRBJ1-2; the D gene is possibly TRBD1 (5 bases). V was clipped by 4 bases and J by 9 bases, with 18 bases between them. Per the germline V gene, CDR1 is SNHLY and CDR2 is FYNNEI. CDR3 length equals 14 residues. The CDR3 DNA is TGTGCCAGCAGTGTGGGACTTACTCAAATAAGCTACACCTTC. The encoded protein is CASSVGLTQISYTF.

There are many counts of this clonotype. The chain is built from TRBV7-8 and TRBJ1-2, with 8 bases that match TRBD1. The CDR3 loop spans 14 amino acids. Germline V gene data show CDR1 as SGHVS and CDR2 as FQNEAQ. V was clipped by 5 bases and J by 4 bases; unmatched bases: 6. Written as DNA, the CDR3 is TGTGCCAGCAGCCCCCGACAGGGGCCCTATGGCTACACCTTC. This gives the protein CASSPRQGPYGYTF.

In this sample, this clonotype turned up many times. The genes are TRBV12-3 or TRBV12-4 and TRBJ2-7, with 9 bases that match TRBD2. The ends lost 7 bases at V and 6 bases at J; junction bases unmatched: 10. CDR3 size: 14 residues. CDR3 protein: CASTDAGGGIEQYF. CDR3 sequence (DNA): TGTGCCAGCACCGACGCGGGGGGGGGCATCGAGCAGTACTTC.

This chain links TRBV12-5 with TRBJ1-1; D not certain. From germline, CDR1 is LGHNT and CDR2 FRNRAP. Deletions cut 6 bases from V and 8 bases from J, with 13 bases between. The CDR3 is 12 residues long. The CDR3, as DNA: TGTGCTAGTGGACCAAGGGAATCCGAAGCTTTCTTT. Translating gives CASGPRESEAFF.

Many counts were recorded for this clonotype. The chain joins TRBV5-5 to TRBJ1-2; no firm D call. The CDR3 covers 14 residues. The germline V gene encodes CDR1 SGHKS and CDR2 YYEKEE (reference sequence). V was clipped by 4 bases and J by 3 bases, with 13 bases between them. CDR3 protein: CASSPANSYYGYTF. The CDR3, as DNA: TGTGCCAGCAGCCCCGCTAACAGCTACTATGGCTACACCTTC.

This clonotype was counted ten times or more. This sequence joins TRBV12-3 or TRBV12-4 and TRBJ2-7; 8 nucleotides line up with TRBD2. The length of the CDR3 is 15 residues. V shed 4 bases and J 4 bases; nucleotides not matched to a gene: 9. CDR3 loop: CASSYILAGRYEQYF. As DNA, the CDR3 is TGTGCCAGCAGTTATATTCTAGCGGGTCGATACGAGCAGTACTTC.

This clonotype was recorded at least ten times. J is TRBJ2-5 and V is TRBV30, with TRBD1 matching 8 bases. The V and J ends lost 1 base and 1 base, in that order; junction bases with no gene match: 5. The CDR3 is 15 amino acids. The germline V gene encodes CDR1 GTSNPN and CDR2 SVGIG (reference sequence). CDR3 residues: CAWSAHTGGQETQYF. CDR3 DNA sequence: TGTGCCTGGAGTGCCCATACAGGGGGCCAAGAGACCCAGTACTTC. Full variable domain (rest looked up from reference TRBV30 and TRBJ2-5): SQTIHQWPATLVQPVGSPLSLECTVEGTSNPNLYWYRQAAGRGLQLLFYSVGIGQISSEVPQNLSASRPQDRQFILSSKKLLLSDSGFYLCAWSAHTGGQETQYFGPGTRLLVL.

The gene calls are TRBV6-5 and TRBJ1-2; no reliable D call. Germline-derived CDR1 and CDR2 are MNHEY and SVGAGI. There are 14 residues in the CDR3. The V gene lost 3 bases and the J gene lost 4 bases, with 12 bases spanning the gap. CDR3 loop: CASSYTQVGYGYTF. CDR3 coding DNA: TGTGCCAGCAGTTATACCCAGGTCGGCTATGGCTACACCTTC.

The chain employs TRBV12-3 or TRBV12-4 and TRBJ1-1, with a weak D call TRBD1 (5 bases). This CDR3 has 14 amino acids. Trimming removed 3 bases from V and 1 base from J, with 9 bases in between. In nucleotides, the CDR3 is TGTGCCAGCAGTTTCTTGACAGCGAACACTGAAGCTTTCTTT. Translating gives CASSFLTANTEAFF.

This clonotype has just a few counts. V usage is TRBV12-3 or TRBV12-4 and J usage is TRBJ1-1; D gene unclear. V was pared by 6 bases and J by 3 bases, with 11 bases between. This CDR3 is built from 13 residues. CDR3 sequence reads: CASSAVLHTEAFF. CDR3 in DNA: TGTGCCAGCAGCGCAGTCCTGCACACTGAAGCTTTCTTT.

This clonotype was picked up many times. The V call is TRBV4-1, the J call TRBJ1-3, with unresolved D. Trimming took off 0 bases at V and 0 bases at J, with 6 bases between the two ends. The CDR3 runs to 15 residues. Germline CDR1 is MGHRA and CDR2 is YSYEKL. The CDR3 spells CASSQDAISGNTIYF. The CDR3 DNA reads as TGCGCCAGCAGCCAAGACGCTATCTCTGGAAACACCATATATTTT.

This clonotype showed up many times. This chain joins TRBV12-3 or TRBV12-4 and TRBJ1-2, with a possible D match to TRBD1 (6 bases). This CDR3 contains 13 residues. V lost 6 bases, J lost 5 bases, and 13 bases lay in between. The CDR3 reads CASRAGTLYGYTF. Written as DNA, the CDR3 is TGTGCCAGCAGAGCCGGGACATTGTATGGCTACACCTTC.

This chain joins TRBV6-1 and TRBJ2-4; 10 bases fit TRBD2. The junction had 14 bases not matched to a gene; V was cut back by 10 bases and J by 8 bases. Germline lookup yields CDR1 MNHNS and CDR2 SASEGT. This CDR3 contains 15 residues. The DNA of the CDR3 is TGTGCCACCACTAGCGGGGAGATGGGGATCGACATTCAGTACTTC. Its protein is CATTSGEMGIDIQYF.

This clonotype was found once. The chain employs TRBV20-1 and TRBJ1-2; 7 nucleotides align to TRBD1. The CDR3 spans 13 residues. Germline V CDR1 and CDR2: DFQATT, SNEGSKA (reference sequence). J was trimmed by 3 bases and V by 3 bases; bases with no gene match: 4. CDR3 sequence reads: CSARTGRDYGYTF. The CDR3 region has the DNA TGCAGTGCTAGGACAGGGAGAGACTATGGCTACACCTTC.

This clonotype was seen more than once but under ten times. This chain joins TRBV6-2 or TRBV6-3 and TRBJ2-6; D call uncertain. The CDR3 runs to 14 residues. The V end lost 5 bases, the J end lost 3 bases, and 8 bases lay between the germline ends. Germline lookup yields CDR1 MNHEY and CDR2 SVGEGT. CDR3 sequence reads: CASSPDGGANVLTF. The CDR3 DNA reads TGTGCCAGCAGTCCAGATGGTGGGGCCAACGTCCTGACTTTC.

A note on this clonotype: This may stem from a read error, because a much larger clone lies one nucleotide away. The chain employs TRBV29-1 and TRBJ2-7; a weak D match, TRBD2 (5 bases). The CDR3 runs 15 residues. CDR1 SQVTM and CDR2 ANQGSEA come from the germline V gene. Trimming removed 1 base at V and 0 bases at J, with 13 bases between. The CDR3 DNA is TGCAGCGTTGAAGGTTTTGAGGGAACCTCCTACGAGCAGTACTTC. It yields the protein CSVEGFEGTSYEQYF.

The CDR3 bases are TGTGCCAGCACTCCAAATAGGGCCGGGGAGCTGTTTTTT. Protein sequence: CASTPNRAGELFF. V usage is TRBV28 and J usage is TRBJ2-2, with D unresolved. CDR1 and CDR2 (germline): MDHEN, SYDVKM. The CDR3 has 13 amino acids. The V gene lost 7 bases and the J gene lost 6 bases, with 12 bases spanning the gap. The full variable domain, completed using reference TRBV28 and TRBJ2-2, is DVKVTQSSRYLVKRTGEKVFLECVQDMDHENMFWYRQDPGLGLRLIYFSYDVKMKEKGDIPEGYSVSREKKERFSLILESASTNQTSMYLCASTPNRAGELFFGEGSRLTVL.

This clonotype was found many times. The junction departs from the called germline gene at one end, perhaps through a read error. This sequence joins TRBV7-7 and TRBJ2-5; tentatively, D is TRBD2 (5 bases). The CDR3 length is 15 residues. Germline V gene data show CDR1 as SSHAT and CDR2 as FNYEAQ (reference sequence). DNA of the CDR3: TGTGCTAGCAGCTTAAATTCGGGGTTCCAAGAGACCCAGTACTTC. Encoded protein: CASSLNSGFQETQYF.

This clonotype appeared a few times. This may come from a read error, since a much larger clone is one base off. The conserved final phenylalanine or tryptophan is absent from the CDR3, which likely points to a read error. The chain employs TRBV9 and TRBJ1-2, with 9 bases matching TRBD1. The CDR3 covers 15 residues. CDR1 and CDR2 from the germline V gene are SGDLS and YYNGEE. The V segment lost 3 bases and the J segment 4 bases; nucleotides outside the gene matches: 7. CDR3 amino acids: CASSARDRETYGYTL. As DNA, the CDR3 is TGTGCCAGCAGCGCTAGGGACAGGGAAACCTATGGCTACACCCTC.